This T cell receptor beta chain is drawn from a study of cytomegalovirus exposure and HLA in healthy donors. Vbeta (60) and Jbeta (13) primers were used in the PCR. As processed by the authors: Approximately 73 million unique TCR beta chains, 9 million to 11 million shared, were counted in a later analysis. The repertoire was sequenced with immunoSEQ multiplex PCR; TCRdb's copy has only in-frame clones and lacks some. The V and J calls and clone size are taken from that table; D and trimming were inferred from the DNA. The profile shows some 120,000 clones, 65% to 80% of them singletons. This clone was seen once. The antigen is undetermined. The trim removed 6 bases at V and 5 bases at J, leaving 8 bases unmatched. Germline V gene data show CDR1 as KGHSH and CDR2 as LQKENI. This CDR3 region has 15 residues. Study-level results: An analysis was carried out at a later point. It showed that HLA-associated TCR beta chains were more clonally expanded than equally common non-associated chains. Whilst most TCR sequences proved rare, a subset of public TCRs occurred across many donors.

Sequenced: PBMCs. The source of this sequence is a human donor in good health. This chain links TRBV18 with TRBJ2-1, with 9 bases aligning to TRBD1. In DNA, the CDR3 is TGTGCCAGCTCGCCAGGAGGACAGGGGAACAATGAGCAGTTCTTC. Translated, it gives CASSPGGQGNNEQFF. Looking up the rest from reference TRBV18 and TRBJ2-1 gives the full variable domain: NAGVMQNPRHLVRRRGQEARLRCSPMKGHSHVYWYRQLPEEGLKFMVYLQKENIIDESGMPKERFSAEFPKEGPSILRIQQVVRGDSAAYFCASSPGGQGNNEQFFGPGTRLTVL.